This TCR beta chain was recorded in a study of blood T cell repertoires in COVID-19. About the research overall: Acute and convalescent COVID-19 samples came from the United States, Italy and Spain. The analysed material was cDNA or gDNA that came from T cells, B-cell-depleted T cells, or PBMCs.

TCRdb keeps only in-frame clones here, not all; method: immunoSEQ multiplex PCR. The table has 300,000 to 400,000 clones, around 87% seen once; the top ten hold approximately 7.8%. Germline loops: CDR1 MRHNA, CDR2 SNTAGT. The CDR3 runs 15 residues. Trimming removed 3 bases from V and 9 bases from J; junction bases left unmatched: 8. The sequence derives from a woman aged 45-60 years who had recovered from COVID-19. This chain uses TRBV6-4 with TRBJ2-1, with TRBD2 matching over 10 bases. The sample comprised peripheral blood. CDR3 in DNA: TGTGCCAGCAGTGAAACTAGCGGGGTCTCGGGTGAGCAGTTCTTC. Translated, it gives CASSETSGVSGEQFF.